Only a few counts were recorded for the clone carrying this TCR beta chain. Antigen: not known. This record belongs to a study of cytomegalovirus exposure and HLA in healthy donors. Study-wide findings and caveats: A further, later analysis showed that HLA-associated TCR beta chains (compared with equally common others) were more clonally expanded.

The PCR employed 60 Vbeta primers together with 13 Jbeta primers. Only in-frame clones appear in the TCRdb table, and some are missing; sequencing was by immunoSEQ multiplex PCR. The table includes 100,000 to 150,000 clones, over 60% detected once. The specimen sequenced was PBMCs. This sequence was found in a woman in her sixties or seventies in good health and CMV-seronegative.

For the CDR3, the DNA is TGTGCCAGTAGCCCACCGGGACAGTCCTACGAGCAGTACTTC. Protein: CASSPPGQSYEQYF. The chain has TRBV19 and TRBJ2-7; TRBD1 aligns across 7 bases. Germline-derived CDR1 and CDR2 are LNHDA and SQIVND (reference sequence). V lost 6 bases, J lost 1 base, and 6 bases stayed unmatched. This CDR3 has 14 residues.